The 32 T cell receptor beta chains in this list originate from one sample, sequenced in a study of CD8+ T cells in alopecia areata. Extracted from the samples, RNA was reverse transcribed into cDNA to serve as the sequencing template. TCRdb keeps only in-frame clones here, not all; method: immunoSEQ multiplex PCR. The table records some 110,000 clones, roughly two fifths of them present only once. The material sequenced was CD4+ T cells sorted from blood. All receptors derive from a human donor with alopecia areata.

This rearrangement joins TRBV5-1 to TRBJ2-3, with D perhaps matching TRBD2 (5 bases). The CDR3 has 14 amino acids. V lost 0 bases and J lost 2, with 7 bases in between. Germline V gene sequence: CDR1 SGHRS, CDR2 YFSETQ. CDR3 nucleotide sequence: TGCGCCAGCAGCTTGGGAGGGCACACAGATACGCAGTATTTT. Translating gives CASSLGGHTDTQYF. Using reference TRBV5-1 and TRBJ2-3 for the parts outside the CDR3, the full variable domain is KAGVTQTPRYLIKTRGQQVTLSCSPISGHRSVSWYQQTPGQGLQFLFEYFSETQRNKGNFPGRFSGRQFSNSRSEMNVSTLELGDSALYLCASSLGGHTDTQYFGPGTRLTVL.

The chain links TRBV23-1 to TRBJ2-7, with TRBD2 matching 10 bases. TRBV23-1 belongs to the ORF category, with a function that is uncertain. V gave up 2 bases and J gave up 3 bases; unmatched junction bases: 7. CDR3 length: 16 amino acids. CDR3 nucleotides: TGCGCCAGCAGTCAAGGACTAGCGGTCCCGCTCTACGAGCAGTACTTC. It is translated as CASSQGLAVPLYEQYF.

The chain joins TRBV19 to TRBJ2-6; 8 nucleotides line up with TRBD1. After removal of 3 bases from V and 2 bases from J, the junction contained 0 bases not matched to a gene. Per germline, CDR1 LNHDA and CDR2 SQIVND (reference sequence). The CDR3 loop spans 15 amino acids. CDR3 sequence: CASSMDRAGANVLTF. The CDR3 DNA reads as TGTGCCAGTAGTATGGACAGGGCTGGGGCCAACGTCCTGACTTTC.

This clone showed up just a few times. V usage is TRBV7-9 and J usage is TRBJ2-1; TRBD2 agrees at 13 bases. Germline V gives CDR1 SEHNR, CDR2 FQNEAQ (reference sequence). The junction had 10 bases not matched to a gene; V was cut back by 4 bases and J by 4 bases. This CDR3 contains 18 residues. The CDR3 sequence is CASSSLLGLAGLYNEQFF. In DNA, the CDR3 is TGTGCCAGCAGCTCCCTCCTGGGACTAGCGGGGCTATACAATGAGCAGTTCTTC.

This chain links TRBV9 with TRBJ2-2; 7 bases match TRBD1. The trim removed 0 bases at V and 5 bases at J, leaving 4 bases unmatched. Germline CDR1 reads SGDLS; CDR2 reads YYNGEE. The CDR3 has 15 residues. CDR3 residues: CASSVDKQGTGELFF. CDR3 in DNA: TGTGCCAGCAGCGTAGACAAACAGGGGACCGGGGAGCTGTTTTTT.

This clone turned up a few times. The chain links TRBV7-2 to TRBJ2-5; possibly TRBD1 for D (6 bases). The germline V and J ends were trimmed by 1 base and 2 bases, with 11 bases remaining between them. This CDR3 region has 15 residues. Germline loops: CDR1 SGHTA, CDR2 FQGNSA. CDR3 sequence reads: CASSLDRARQETQYF. The CDR3 DNA reads TGTGCCAGCAGCTTAGACAGGGCGCGGCAAGAGACCCAGTACTTC.

In this sample, this clone turned up a few times. The rearrangement links TRBV29-1 to TRBJ2-2; D ambiguous. The CDR3 is made up of 12 amino acids. Germline V gene data show CDR1 as SQVTM and CDR2 as ANQGSEA. The V gene lost 6 bases and the J gene lost 1 base, with 6 bases spanning the gap. The CDR3 DNA is TGCAGCGTAGCCGGGAACACCGGGGAGCTGTTTTTT. Amino acids: CSVAGNTGELFF.

This clone was seen only a few times. V is TRBV29-1 and J is TRBJ2-1, with 7 bases that match TRBD1. Germline V gives CDR1 SQVTM, CDR2 ANQGSEA. Trimming cost V 5 bases and J 9 bases; bases outside gene matches: 7. The length of the CDR3 is 12 residues. The CDR3 protein is CSVSDRVGEQFF. CDR3 DNA sequence: TGCAGCGTTTCCGACAGGGTCGGTGAGCAGTTCTTC.

The chain is built from TRBV29-1 and TRBJ2-2; D possibly corresponds to TRBD2 (5 bases). Germline V gene data show CDR1 as SQVTM and CDR2 as ANQGSEA. This CDR3 contains 14 residues. Trimming pared 4 bases from V and 3 bases from J, leaving 12 bases between. This CDR3 reads CSVGVGLDTGELFF. DNA for the CDR3: TGCAGCGTTGGGGTCGGACTTGACACCGGGGAGCTGTTTTTT.

Only a few counts were recorded for this clone. This chain connects TRBV7-2 to TRBJ2-1; TRBD2 matches at 9 bases. V shed 0 bases, J shed 6 bases, and the junction held 12 bases outside the gene matches. Germline V gives CDR1 SGHTA, CDR2 FQGNSA. The length of the CDR3 is 18 residues. The CDR3 is CASSLAAGGAGGANEQFF. CDR3 sequence (DNA): TGTGCCAGCAGCTTAGCCGCCGGTGGAGCGGGGGGTGCCAATGAGCAGTTCTTC.

V is TRBV6-6 and J is TRBJ2-5; D unresolved. Germline V gene data show CDR1 as MNHNY and CDR2 as SVGAGI (reference sequence). V lost 7 bases and J lost 5, with 11 bases in between. The CDR3 runs to 12 residues. The CDR3 reads CASNRPGETQYF. CDR3 DNA sequence: TGTGCCAGCAACCGACCCGGGGAGACCCAGTACTTC.

There are a few counts of this clone. This sequence joins TRBV29-1 and TRBJ2-1, with D possibly matching TRBD1 (6 bases). This CDR3 spans 13 amino acids. Per germline, CDR1 SQVTM and CDR2 ANQGSEA. With 5 bases removed from V and 4 bases from J, the gap between germline ends came to 12 bases. The DNA of the CDR3 is TGCAGCGTTACCGGGACATTATACAATGAGCAGTTCTTC. The encoded protein is CSVTGTLYNEQFF.

This clone was counted a few times. The CDR3 DNA reads TGCGCCAGCAGCCAAGGTCGGGGCGGGGAGACCCAGTACTTC. Its protein is CASSQGRGGETQYF. The V call is TRBV4-1, the J call TRBJ2-5; tentatively, D is TRBD1 or TRBD2 (5 bases each). Germline CDR1 is MGHRA and CDR2 is YSYEKL. V was shortened by 1 base and J by 5 bases, with 11 bases between the two germline ends. This CDR3 region has 14 residues.

This chain connects TRBV29-1 to TRBJ1-3; tentatively, D is TRBD1 (5 bases). Germline CDR1 is SQVTM and CDR2 is ANQGSEA. The ends were cut back, 6 bases at V and 0 bases at J, with 9 bases in the middle. This CDR3 has 13 amino acids. The CDR3 region is CSVAQDSGNTIYF. CDR3 coding DNA: TGCAGCGTCGCACAGGACTCTGGAAACACCATATATTTT.

The count of this clone is one. The junction does not match germline at one end; this may be a read error. The J gene is TRBJ1-2, the V gene TRBV30; D gene unclear. From germline, CDR1 is GTSNPN and CDR2 SVGIG (reference sequence). The CDR3 length is 13 residues. In nucleotides, the CDR3 is TGTGCCTGGAGTGGGGGATTCAACTACGGCTACACCTTC. Its translation: CAWSGGFNYGYTF.

With regard to this clone: No DNA is shown, since the ends of the CDR3 on it are uncertain; the CDR3 is the one TCRdb lists. The CDR3 here is CAWGPGTSAFF. The chain is built from TRBV30 and TRBJ2-1; the D call in the table, TRBD2, was not verified against the DNA. The CDR3 is 11 residues long, ends included. Per the germline V gene, CDR1 is GTSNPN and CDR2 is SVGIG (reference sequence).

A few counts support this clone. The chain recombines TRBV11-2 with TRBJ2-2, with TRBD1 as a possible D gene (7 bases). V lost 5 bases, J lost 6 bases, and 16 bases lay in between. The CDR3 has 15 amino acids. The V gene's germline CDR1 is SGHAT and CDR2 FQNNGV. The CDR3 region has the DNA TGTGCCAGCAGCCCGGGGGACAGCTTGTCCGGGGAGCTGTTTTTT. Translation: CASSPGDSLSGELFF.

This chain joins TRBV19 and TRBJ2-1; D unclear. The CDR3 loop spans 13 amino acids. Germline CDR1 is LNHDA and CDR2 is SQIVND (reference sequence). V lost 2 bases, J lost 4 bases, and 6 bases lay in between. CDR3 sequence (DNA): TGTGCCAGTAGTATATCAGAGTACAATGAGCAGTTCTTC. Translating it yields CASSISEYNEQFF.

This clone turned up a few times. This chain joins TRBV7-2 and TRBJ2-4, with TRBD1 as a possible D gene (6 bases). The CDR3 covers 12 residues. V was pared by 5 bases and J by 8 bases, with 10 bases between. The germline gives CDR1 SGHTA, CDR2 FQGNSA. The DNA for the CDR3 is TGTGCCAGCAGCCTATCAGGGGACATTCAGTACTTC. Translating gives CASSLSGDIQYF.

The V gene is TRBV29-1, the J gene TRBJ2-2, with 9 bases aligning to TRBD2. The germline V gene encodes CDR1 SQVTM and CDR2 ANQGSEA. V shed 7 bases, J shed 4 bases, and the junction held 13 bases outside the gene matches. This CDR3 is 16 amino acids long. DNA for the CDR3: TGCAGCGCGATTCCGGCCGGCGGGAGGGGCACCGGGGAGCTGTTTTTT. As protein: CSAIPAGGRGTGELFF.

This clone was recorded a few times. The V gene is TRBV29-1, the J gene TRBJ2-4; D may match TRBD1 or TRBD2 (5 bases each). The CDR3 is made up of 16 amino acids. The ends were cut back, 6 bases at V and 5 bases at J, with 23 bases in the middle. Germline CDR1 SQVTM, CDR2 ANQGSEA. This CDR3 reads CSVRPRRSGRENIQYF. CDR3 DNA sequence: TGCAGCGTCCGCCCTAGGAGGAGCGGCAGGGAAAACATTCAGTACTTC.

This clone was seen more than once but under ten times. The CDR3 bases are TGCGCCAGCAGCCAAGATTGGGGGCGACATACGCAGTATTTT. Encoded protein: CASSQDWGRHTQYF. The chain uses TRBV4-3 and TRBJ2-3; possible D gene TRBD1, 6 bases. Germline CDR1 LGHNA, CDR2 YSLEER. CDR3 size: 14 residues. V was pared by 0 bases and J by 7 bases, with 11 bases between.

This clone was found a few times. V is TRBV30 and J is TRBJ1-4; D is possibly TRBD1 (6 bases). The V and J ends lost 4 bases and 8 bases respectively, with 14 bases between them. CDR3 size: 13 residues. Germline lookup yields CDR1 GTSNPN and CDR2 SVGIG (reference sequence). The CDR3 region is CAWTRQVEEKLFF. CDR3 in DNA: TGTGCCTGGACCCGACAGGTAGAAGAAAAACTGTTTTTT.

This clone has a handful of counts. The gene calls are TRBV4-1 and TRBJ1-2; the D is unclear. CDR3 size: 14 residues. Trimming removed 1 base from V and 5 bases from J, with 11 bases in between. The germline CDR1 and CDR2 sequences are MGHRA and YSYEKL. CDR3 coding DNA: TGCGCCAGCAGCCAAGGAACAAGTTATTATGGCTACACCTTC. This translates into CASSQGTSYYGYTF.

The chain couples TRBV7-8 to TRBJ2-7; 8 bases map to TRBD2. This CDR3 is 14 amino acids long. CDR1 is SGHVS and CDR2 is FQNEAQ in the germline V gene. Trimming took 7 bases from V and 6 from J; bases not matched to a gene: 11. This CDR3 is CASTLRRGEREQYF. CDR3 DNA sequence: TGTGCCAGCACCCTTCGGCGGGGGGAACGCGAGCAGTACTTC.

This clone has a handful of counts. The rearrangement uses TRBV29-1 and TRBJ1-5; D call uncertain. In germline, CDR1 is SQVTM, CDR2 ANQGSEA. V dropped 5 bases and J dropped 3 bases, with 11 bases sitting between them. This CDR3 has 13 amino acids. The CDR3 loop is CSVSGGPNQPQHF. Written as DNA, the CDR3 is TGCAGCGTTTCAGGAGGGCCCAATCAGCCCCAGCATTTT. The entire variable domain, with the rest obtained from reference TRBV29-1 and TRBJ1-5, is as follows: SAVISQKPSRDICQRGTSLTIQCQVDSQVTMMFWYRQQPGQSLTLIATANQGSEATYESGFVIDKFPISRPNLTFSTLTVSNMSPEDSSIYLCSVSGGPNQPQHFGDGTRLSIL.

This clone was picked up one time. The rearrangement uses TRBV7-2 and TRBJ1-1; 7 bases map to TRBD1. The germline V gene encodes CDR1 SGHTA and CDR2 FQGNSA. This CDR3 comprises 15 residues. Unmatched junction bases numbered 9, after V lost 5 bases and J lost 3 bases. The chain's CDR3 is CASSPQGGRDTEAFF. The CDR3 nucleotides are TGTGCCAGCAGCCCTCAGGGGGGACGGGACACTGAAGCTTTCTTT.

There are a few counts of this clone. The chain is built from TRBV29-1 and TRBJ2-2, with D unclear. Germline-derived CDR1 and CDR2 are SQVTM and ANQGSEA. CDR3 length: 13 residues. The ends were cut back, 0 bases at V and 5 bases at J, with 7 bases in the middle. The CDR3, as DNA: TGCAGCGTTGAAGAACTGGGGACCGGGGAGCTGTTTTTT. Protein sequence: CSVEELGTGELFF.

The chain employs TRBV9 and TRBJ2-7; 7 positions agree with TRBD2. The CDR3 is 16 residues long. Germline CDR1 SGDLS, CDR2 YYNGEE. The junction had 12 bases not matched to a gene; V was cut back by 0 bases and J by 6 bases. DNA for the CDR3: TGTGCCAGCAGCGTAGCCGCGTCTAGCGGTCTTGGCGAGCAGTACTTC. This codes for CASSVAASSGLGEQYF.

This clone came up a few times. At one boundary the junction diverges from the germline segment, which might be a read error. This chain connects TRBV25-1 to TRBJ2-7; 7 positions agree with TRBD1. The germline V gene has CDR1 MGHDK and CDR2 SYGVNS. The CDR3 loop spans 9 amino acids. The CDR3 DNA sequence: TGTGCCCGCGGACAGGAAGGGTTCTTC. Its protein is CARGQEGFF.

The CDR3 loop reads CASSLISGVGNEQFF. The CDR3 bases are TGCGCCAGCAGCTTAATTAGCGGAGTGGGGAATGAGCAGTTCTTC. The chain employs TRBV5-1 and TRBJ2-1; maybe TRBD2 (6 bases). This CDR3 spans 15 amino acids. Germline values: CDR1 SGHRS, CDR2 YFSETQ. V lost 2 bases to trimming and J lost 7 bases, with 16 bases between them.

The chain has TRBV2 and TRBJ2-1; no firm D call. This CDR3 spans 10 amino acids. The ends were cut back, 6 bases at V and 13 bases at J, with 10 bases in the middle. Germline V gives CDR1 SNHLY, CDR2 FYNNEI. DNA of the CDR3: TGTGCCAGCAGAGAGGACCCCCAGTTCTTC. Amino acid sequence: CASREDPQFF.